What follows are 13 T cell receptor beta chains derived from one specimen sequenced in a study of PD-1 blockade in mismatch repair-deficient tumors. The protocol was immunoSEQ multiplex PCR, while the TCRdb copy is restricted to in-frame clones and leaves out a portion. The data hold approximately 63,000 clones, with more than 70% observed a single time. The source was peripheral blood, collected 52 weeks after starting pembrolizumab. The receptors derive from an adult with mismatch repair-deficient cancer.

The chain has TRBV28 and TRBJ2-3; D not certain. V lost 6 bases, J lost 0 bases, and 16 bases lay in between. The CDR3 loop spans 16 amino acids. Germline values: CDR1 MDHEN, CDR2 SYDVKM. The CDR3 loop reads CASRRPQGSSTDTQYF. CDR3 nucleotides: TGTGCCAGCAGGCGACCCCAAGGGTCAAGCACAGATACGCAGTATTTT.

This clone was recorded a few times. V gene TRBV11-2 combines with J gene TRBJ1-2; tentatively, D is TRBD1 (5 bases). The CDR3 sequence is 13 residues long. V lost 5 bases, J lost 3 bases, and 10 bases lay in between. The germline CDR1 and CDR2 sequences are SGHAT and FQNNGV. The chain's CDR3 is CASSPQGDYGYTF. The CDR3 coding sequence is TGTGCCAGCAGCCCCCAGGGTGACTATGGCTACACCTTC.

J is TRBJ1-1 and V is TRBV14, with 9 bases lining up with TRBD1. The germline V gene has CDR1 SGHDN and CDR2 FVKESK. This CDR3 region has 15 residues. J lost 5 bases, V lost 1 base, and 5 bases had no gene match. This CDR3 is CASSQVQGALTEAFF. The CDR3 region has the DNA TGTGCCAGCAGCCAAGTACAGGGGGCATTGACTGAAGCTTTCTTT.

This clone has more than one count but fewer than ten. V is TRBV18 and J is TRBJ1-1; the D is unclear. This CDR3 has 13 residues. CDR1 and CDR2 from the germline V gene are KGHSH and LQKENI. Between the trimmed V and J ends, which lost 2 bases and 0 bases, there was a span of 4 bases. CDR3 region: CASSPYMNTEAFF. The DNA for the CDR3 is TGTGCCAGCTCACCATACATGAACACTGAAGCTTTCTTT.

This clone showed up just once. The chain's CDR3 is CASSQDPPLSGPFYNEQFF. In nucleotides, the CDR3 is TGCGCCAGCAGCCAAGATCCCCCTTTATCGGGACCTTTCTACAATGAGCAGTTCTTC. V gene TRBV4-3 combines with J gene TRBJ2-1, with D perhaps TRBD1 or TRBD2 (5 bases each). V was pared by 0 bases and J by 3 bases, with 21 bases between. CDR3 length equals 19 residues. Per germline, CDR1 LGHNA and CDR2 YSLEER.

V usage is TRBV5-4 and J usage is TRBJ1-4; D ambiguous. Germline-derived CDR1 and CDR2 are SGHNT and YYREEE (reference sequence). V lost 0 bases and J 8 bases, leaving 8 bases between the germline ends. The CDR3 totals 13 residues. CDR3 DNA sequence: TGTGCCAGCAGCTTGGGGGTGGAGGAAAAACTGTTTTTT. Its translation: CASSLGVEEKLFF.

J is TRBJ2-1 and V is TRBV30; TRBD2 agrees at 11 bases. This CDR3 has 14 amino acids. Looked up from germline, CDR1 is GTSNPN and CDR2 is SVGIG (reference sequence). V shed 2 bases, J shed 7 bases, and the junction held 4 bases outside the gene matches. The CDR3 here is CAWSKLAGGNEQFF. CDR3 DNA: TGTGCCTGGAGTAAGCTAGCGGGAGGAAATGAGCAGTTCTTC.

This clone was counted a few times. The gene calls are TRBV18 and TRBJ2-7, with 7 positions matching TRBD2. V lost 3 bases and J lost 3; bases outside the gene matches: 5. CDR1 is KGHSH, CDR2 LQKENI, per germline. CDR3 length: 14 residues. The CDR3 sequence is CASSPAGVGYEQYF. CDR3 DNA sequence: TGTGCCAGCTCACCGGCGGGAGTGGGCTACGAGCAGTACTTC. Looking up the rest from reference TRBV18 and TRBJ2-7 gives the full variable domain: NAGVMQNPRHLVRRRGQEARLRCSPMKGHSHVYWYRQLPEEGLKFMVYLQKENIIDESGMPKERFSAEFPKEGPSILRIQQVVRGDSAAYFCASSPAGVGYEQYFGPGTRLTVT.

The chain couples TRBV21-1 to TRBJ1-1; the DNA was not used to check the table's D call, TRBD1. TRBV21-1 represents a pseudogene. The CDR3 consists of 15 residues. CDR3 in DNA: TGTGCCAGCAGCAAAGGACAGGGAGCGAACACTGAAGCTTTCTTT. This gives the protein CASSKGQGANTEAFF.

This chain connects TRBV5-6 to TRBJ1-3, with D perhaps TRBD1 (6 bases). V was pared by 4 bases and J by 6 bases, with 14 bases between. The CDR3 covers 14 residues. Germline lookup yields CDR1 SGHDT and CDR2 YYEEEE. The CDR3 loop is CASSLLQGLNTIYF. The CDR3 bases are TGTGCCAGCAGCCTCTTACAGGGACTAAACACCATATATTTT.

V usage is TRBV11-2 and J usage is TRBJ2-1; TRBD2 agrees at 12 bases. The germline CDR1 and CDR2 sequences are SGHAT and FQNNGV. Losses at the gene ends were 5 bases for V and 6 bases for J; bases not matched to a gene: 5. This CDR3 contains 15 residues. CDR3: CASSQTSGRSNEQFF. The CDR3 DNA sequence: TGTGCCAGCAGCCAAACTAGCGGGAGGTCCAATGAGCAGTTCTTC.

The chain recombines TRBV7-9 with TRBJ2-7, with D uncertain. Germline V CDR1 and CDR2: SEHNR, FQNEAQ (reference sequence). V was cut by 5 bases and J by 2 bases, with 13 bases left in between. This CDR3 is 14 amino acids long. CDR3: CASSPPGSPYEQYF. The CDR3, as DNA: TGTGCCAGCAGCCCCCCCGGGTCCCCCTACGAGCAGTACTTC.

The V gene is TRBV30, the J gene TRBJ2-7; 8 bases are a match to TRBD1. Germline CDR1 is GTSNPN and CDR2 is SVGIG (reference sequence). V shed 5 bases and J 3 bases; nucleotides not matched to a gene: 3. The CDR3 runs to 12 residues. The CDR3 spells CAWGQGLYEQYF. CDR3 DNA: TGTGCCTGGGGACAGGGCCTCTACGAGCAGTACTTC.